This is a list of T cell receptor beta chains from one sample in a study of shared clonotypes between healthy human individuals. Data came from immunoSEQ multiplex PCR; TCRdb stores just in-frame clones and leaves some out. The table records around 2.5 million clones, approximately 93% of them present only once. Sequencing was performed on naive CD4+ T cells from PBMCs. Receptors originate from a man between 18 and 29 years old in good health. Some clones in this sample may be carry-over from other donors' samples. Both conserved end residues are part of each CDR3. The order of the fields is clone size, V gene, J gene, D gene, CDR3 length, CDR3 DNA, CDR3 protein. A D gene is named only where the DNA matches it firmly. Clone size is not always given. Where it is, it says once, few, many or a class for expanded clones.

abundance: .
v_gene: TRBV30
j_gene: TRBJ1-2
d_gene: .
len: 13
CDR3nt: TGTGCCTGGAGTGGGCCTCTGACGGGCGGCTACACCTTC
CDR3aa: CAWSGPLTGGYTF

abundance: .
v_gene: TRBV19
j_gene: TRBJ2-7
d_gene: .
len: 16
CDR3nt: TGTGCCAGTAGTATACGAACAGTCCATTTTCCAGGTGAGCAGTACTTC
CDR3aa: CASSIRTVHFPGEQYF

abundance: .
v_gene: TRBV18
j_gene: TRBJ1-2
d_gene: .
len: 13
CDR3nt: TGTGCCAGCTCTTGGGACAAAAACTATGGCTACACCTTC
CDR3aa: CASSWDKNYGYTF

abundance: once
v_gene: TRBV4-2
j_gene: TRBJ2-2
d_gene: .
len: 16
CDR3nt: TGTGCCAGCAGCCGGGAGGCTAAACTTGTGCCCGGGGAGCTGTTTTTT
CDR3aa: CASSREAKLVPGELFF

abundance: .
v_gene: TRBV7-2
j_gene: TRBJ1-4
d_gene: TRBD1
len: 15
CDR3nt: TGTGCCAGCAGCTTACGGGGACAGGGAAATGAAAAACTGTTTTTT
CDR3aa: CASSLRGQGNEKLFF

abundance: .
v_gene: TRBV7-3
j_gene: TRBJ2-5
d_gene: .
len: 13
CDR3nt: TGTGCCAGCAGCTTCGTGGCGGGGGAGACCCAGTACTTC
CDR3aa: CASSFVAGETQYF

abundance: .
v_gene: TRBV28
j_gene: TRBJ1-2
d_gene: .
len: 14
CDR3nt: TGTGCCAGCAGTCTCGAACCGGTAGGCTATGGCTACACCTTC
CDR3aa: CASSLEPVGYGYTF

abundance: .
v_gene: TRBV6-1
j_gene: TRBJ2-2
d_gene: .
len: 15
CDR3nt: TGTGCCAGCATACTAGGAGCGCGAGTCACCGGGGAGCTGTTTTTT
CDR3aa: CASILGARVTGELFF

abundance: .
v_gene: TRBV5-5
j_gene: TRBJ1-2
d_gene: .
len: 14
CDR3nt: TGTGCCAGCAGCTTGGCCGGGGGGAGCTATGGCTACACCTTC
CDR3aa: CASSLAGGSYGYTF

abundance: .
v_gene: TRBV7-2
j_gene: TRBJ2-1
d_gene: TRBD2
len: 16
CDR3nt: TGTGCCAGCAGCCCAAGGACTAGCGGGAGGTTGGGTGAGCAGTTCTTC
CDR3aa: CASSPRTSGRLGEQFF

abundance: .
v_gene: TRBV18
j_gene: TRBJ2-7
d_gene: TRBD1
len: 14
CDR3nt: TGTGCCAGCTCGTCGACCACAGGGACAGGCGAGCAGTACTTC
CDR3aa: CASSSTTGTGEQYF

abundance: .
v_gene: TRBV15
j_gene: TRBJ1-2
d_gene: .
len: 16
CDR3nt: TGTGCCACCAGCAGACGAATCAGGGTAGTAAACTATGGCTACACCTTC
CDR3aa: CATSRRIRVVNYGYTF

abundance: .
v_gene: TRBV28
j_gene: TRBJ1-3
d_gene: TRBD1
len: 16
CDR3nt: TGTGCCAGCAGTTTATGGACAGGGAGCTCTGGAAACACCATATATTTT
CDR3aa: CASSLWTGSSGNTIYF

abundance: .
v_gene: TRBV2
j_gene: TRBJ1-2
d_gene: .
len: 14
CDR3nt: TGTGCCAGCAGTGTTGAGGGGCGAGAGGTCCCCTTCACCTTC
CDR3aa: CASSVEGREVPFTF

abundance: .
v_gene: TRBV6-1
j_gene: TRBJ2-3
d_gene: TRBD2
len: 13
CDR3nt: TGTGCCTGTGGACTAGCGGGATGGGATACGCAGTATTTT
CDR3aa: CACGLAGWDTQYF

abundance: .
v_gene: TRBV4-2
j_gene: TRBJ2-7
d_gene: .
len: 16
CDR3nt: TGTGCCAGCAGCCAAGATCGGCGGGAATCAACCTACGAGCAGTACTTC
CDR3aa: CASSQDRRESTYEQYF

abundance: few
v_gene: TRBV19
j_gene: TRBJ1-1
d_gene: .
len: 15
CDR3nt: TGTGCCAGTAGTAACGGTGAGGGAATGAACACTGAAGCTTTCTTT
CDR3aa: CASSNGEGMNTEAFF

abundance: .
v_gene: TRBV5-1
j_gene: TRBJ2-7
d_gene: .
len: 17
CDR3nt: TGCGCCAGCAGCTTGGGAGGGATACCGGGTAATCGGCTCGGGCAGTACTTC
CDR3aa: CASSLGGIPGNRLGQYF

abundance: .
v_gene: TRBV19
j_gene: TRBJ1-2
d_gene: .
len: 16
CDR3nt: TGTGCCAGTAGTCCCCGTATGATTCCAACTAACTATGGCTACACCTTC
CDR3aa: CASSPRMIPTNYGYTF

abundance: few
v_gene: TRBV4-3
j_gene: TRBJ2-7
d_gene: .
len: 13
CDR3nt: TGCGCCAGCAGCCAAGTTAGGAGGGACGAGCAGTACTTC
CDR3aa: CASSQVRRDEQYF

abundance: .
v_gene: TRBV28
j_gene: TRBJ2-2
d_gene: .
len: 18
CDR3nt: TGTGCCAGCAGCCGCCGACAGGGGTACCAGCGGGAGTTCGGGGAGCTGTTTTTT
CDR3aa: CASSRRQGYQREFGELFF

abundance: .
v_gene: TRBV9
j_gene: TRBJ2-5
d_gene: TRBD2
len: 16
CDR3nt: TGTGCCAGCAGCGTTAGCGGGAGGGCCGGGTTAGAGACCCAGTACTTC
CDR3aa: CASSVSGRAGLETQYF

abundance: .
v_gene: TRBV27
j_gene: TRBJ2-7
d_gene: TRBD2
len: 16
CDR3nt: TGTGCCAGCAGTTTACTAGCGGGAGGGCCTGCGGACGAGCAGTACTTC
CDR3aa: CASSLLAGGPADEQYF

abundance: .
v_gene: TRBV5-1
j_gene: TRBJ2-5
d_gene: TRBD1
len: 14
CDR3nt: TGCGCCAGCAGCCCGTGGACAGGGCAAGAGACCCAGTACTTC
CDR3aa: CASSPWTGQETQYF

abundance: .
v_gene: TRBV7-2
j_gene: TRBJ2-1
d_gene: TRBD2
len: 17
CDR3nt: TGTGCCAGCAGCGCACTTCCGAGCGGGAGAGCATGGAATGAGCAGTTCTTC
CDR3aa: CASSALPSGRAWNEQFF

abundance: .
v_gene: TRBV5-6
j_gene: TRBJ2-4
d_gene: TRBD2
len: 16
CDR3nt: TGTGCCAGCAGCCTGCCCGGGGGGAATCCTGGAAACATTCAGTACTTC
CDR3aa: CASSLPGGNPGNIQYF

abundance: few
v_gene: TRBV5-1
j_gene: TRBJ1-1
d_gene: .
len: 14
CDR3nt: TGCGCCAGCAGCTTGGACAGCCAGAACACTGAAGCTTTCTTT
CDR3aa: CASSLDSQNTEAFF

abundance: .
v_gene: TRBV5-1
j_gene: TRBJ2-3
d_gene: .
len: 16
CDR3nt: TGCGCCAGCAGCTTGAACCCGGGTATGGGGACAGATACGCAGTATTTT
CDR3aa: CASSLNPGMGTDTQYF

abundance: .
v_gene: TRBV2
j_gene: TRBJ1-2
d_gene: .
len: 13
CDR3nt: TGTGCCAGCAGTGAAAACGGGTCGGGTGGCTACACCTTC
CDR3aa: CASSENGSGGYTF

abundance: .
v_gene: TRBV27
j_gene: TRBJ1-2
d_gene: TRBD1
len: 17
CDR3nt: TGTGCCAGCAGTTTATCATGGCGGGACAGGGGTCACTATGGCTACACCTTC
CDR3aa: CASSLSWRDRGHYGYTF

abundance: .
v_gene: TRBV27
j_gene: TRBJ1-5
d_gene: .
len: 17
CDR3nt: TGTGCCAGCAGTTTATGGGCCGGGAGGGTGTCTGTTCAGCCCCAGCATTTT
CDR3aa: CASSLWAGRVSVQPQHF